The rows below give T cell receptor beta chains drawn from one sample of a study of cytomegalovirus exposure and HLA in healthy donors. Using immunoSEQ multiplex PCR, the repertoire was profiled, and TCRdb retains in-frame clones only, with some absent. In the table there are about 94,000 clones, just under 80% of which are singletons. Sample: PBMCs. These receptors originate from a woman aged 40 to 55 in good health and CMV-seronegative. Each CDR3 is given without its conserved first and last residue. Size values are once, few and many counts, or a class for expanded clones, and some rows have none.

13,NA,TRBV2,ASNKGTGDNQPQH
11,NA,TRBV6-5,ASHVAWGDEQY
12,NA,TRBV6-5,ASSYPDRSQTQY
13,NA,TRBV5-1,ASSLGGIQSYEQY
13,NA,TRBV4-1,ASSQVAGDNSPLN
14,few,TRBV4-1,ASSQIDRDINYEQY
12,NA,TRBV5-1,ASSFTGTYNEQF
13,NA,TRBV5-1,ASSLITSANEKLF
11,NA,TRBV28,AGRTGNTGELF
13,NA,TRBV5-4,ASSLDRAAYNEQF
13,NA,TRBV6-1,ASSLLGGALLGYT
14,NA,TRBV15,ATSRGIDSPNQPQH
13,NA,TRBV4-2,ASSQVLQGNYGYT
12,NA,TRBV18,ASSPGVPDQPQH
13,NA,TRBV7-2,ASSSGTGVGSPLH
12,NA,TRBV28,ASADTSNYNEQF
14,NA,TRBV4-1,ASSQRQGAQVQPQH
13,few,TRBV6-1,ASSEGGRARGTQY
12,NA,TRBV7-6,ASSLRDSHPEAF
11,NA,TRBV30,AWSGQQGSEAF
15,NA,TRBV19,ASLAGQESYSNQPQH
11,NA,TRBV29-1,SVDGGANNEQF
14,NA,TRBV19,ASSIDRRGKDTEAF
12,NA,TRBV15,ATSSYRGSYEQY
12,NA,TRBV18,ASSPSGGFVEQY
13,NA,TRBV2,ASTSWRGQGKTQY
11,NA,TRBV7-3,ASSPGQEETQY